This entry describes one TCR beta chain. The data derive from a study of blood T cell repertoires in COVID-19. The wider study: Both acute and convalescent COVID-19 samples were obtained from the United States, Italy and Spain. Sources were T cells, B-cell-depleted T cells, or PBMCs; the material itself was cDNA or gDNA.

This CDR3 is 16 amino acids long. V was clipped by 4 bases and J by 4 bases; unmatched bases: 13. The germline gives CDR1 SEHNR, CDR2 FQNEAQ (reference sequence). Source study methods: Estimation of nucleated cell counts was performed using reference gene primer amplification. Only in-frame clones appear in the TCRdb table, and some are missing; sequencing was by immunoSEQ multiplex PCR. V and J calls and clone size are given by that table; D and trimming were obtained from the DNA. The data contain approximately 200,000 clones, around 83% of them seen just once; the ten biggest clones take up approximately 2.9%.

The receptor was isolated from a woman aged 30 to 39 with active or convalescent COVID-19. The sample taken for sequencing was peripheral blood. The chain recombines TRBV7-9 with TRBJ2-7; 7 bases align to TRBD1. The CDR3 bases are TGTGCCAGCAGCTCGAATGTGGGACAGAATATTTACGAGCAGTACTTC. It yields the protein CASSSNVGQNIYEQYF.